This TCR beta chain was captured by sequencing in a study of PD-L1 blockade in urothelial cancer. Study background: Male patients with bladder-origin urothelial cancer numbered about nine tenths of the roughly 29. After treatment start, blood was analyzed at 3 weeks (second dose) and at 6 weeks.

Each PCR received spiked synthetic TCR analog templates. Profiling relied on immunoSEQ multiplex PCR, and the TCRdb table lists in-frame clones only, not all of them. The sample has approximately 72,000 clones, approximately 83% seen once. Trimming took off 2 bases at V and 5 bases at J, with 18 bases between the two ends. CDR3 size: 16 residues. Germline loops: CDR1 KGHSH, CDR2 LQKENI. The time point was: pretreatment peripheral blood. The study enrolled patients with locally advanced or metastatic urothelial carcinoma. The genes are TRBV18 and TRBJ1-2; no definite D call. This receptor was taken from a man aged 55-75 years with urothelial cancer. Sequenced here: PBMCs, sampled around atezolizumab (anti-PD-L1) treatment. CDR3 region: CASSPNQQSLFYGYTF. The CDR3 DNA is TGTGCCAGCTCACCAAATCAACAGTCGCTCTTTTATGGCTACACCTTC.